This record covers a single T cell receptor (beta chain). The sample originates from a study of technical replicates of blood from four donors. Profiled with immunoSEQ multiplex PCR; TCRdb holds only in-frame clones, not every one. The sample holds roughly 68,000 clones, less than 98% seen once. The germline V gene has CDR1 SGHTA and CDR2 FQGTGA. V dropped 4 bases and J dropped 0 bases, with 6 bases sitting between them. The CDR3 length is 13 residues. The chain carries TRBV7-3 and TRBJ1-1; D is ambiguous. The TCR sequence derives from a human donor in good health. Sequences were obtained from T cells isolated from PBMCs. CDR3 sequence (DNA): TGTGCCAGCAGCTCCTCAGTGAACACTGAAGCTTTCTTT. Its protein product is CASSSSVNTEAFF.